These T cell receptor beta chains were read from a single sample in a study of blood T cell repertoires in COVID-19. Some clones are missing from TCRdb's copy, which holds only in-frame ones; the method was immunoSEQ multiplex PCR. The sample yields roughly 320,000 clones, 85% to 90% seen once. The sequenced material came from PBMCs or T cells enriched from blood (not recorded which). These receptor sequences come from a man in his thirties or forties who had recovered from COVID-19. Each CDR3 is given with its conserved first and last residue. A D gene is named only where the DNA matches it firmly. Expanded clones are given a class, and other clones once, few, many or no size at all.

size | J | D | length | V | DNA | CDR3
- | TRBJ1-2 | - | 14 | TRBV5-1 | TGCGCCAGCAGCCTAGTTGGGGGGATGGAAGGCTACACCTTC | CASSLVGGMEGYTF
- | TRBJ2-7 | - | 15 | TRBV30 | TGTGCCTGGAGTGTCGGGTTGGCAGGGGTGTACGAGCAGTACTTC | CAWSVGLAGVYEQYF
- | TRBJ2-1 | TRBD1 | 13 | TRBV2 | TGTGCCAGGCCGGGACAGAGCTACAATGAGCAGTTCTTC | CARPGQSYNEQFF
- | TRBJ2-1 | - | 15 | TRBV5-4 | TGTGCCAGCAGCCGGGACGGGAGCTCCTACAATGAGCAGTTCTTC | CASSRDGSSYNEQFF
- | TRBJ2-7 | - | 14 | TRBV11-1 | TGTGCCAGCAGGCAGGGTCCAGGGTCCTACGAGCAGTACTTC | CASRQGPGSYEQYF
- | TRBJ1-2 | TRBD1 | 17 | TRBV5-1 | TGCGCCAGCAGCCTGAATCCTCCTGTGGGACAGGCATATGGCTACACCTTC | CASSLNPPVGQAYGYTF
- | TRBJ2-5 | - | 15 | TRBV24-1 | TGTGCCACCAGTGATTTAAGGCAGACACAAGAGACCCAGTACTTC | CATSDLRQTQETQYF
- | TRBJ2-7 | - | 16 | TRBV6-1 | TGTGCCAGCAGTGAAGGAATTGGTCAGGGTCGCAACGAGCAGTACTTC | CASSEGIGQGRNEQYF
- | TRBJ2-1 | - | 16 | TRBV7-9 | TGTGCCAGCAGCTTAGTTGCGCGGGCGCGGTACAATGAGCAGTTCTTC | CASSLVARARYNEQFF
- | TRBJ2-7 | - | 15 | TRBV6-5 | TGTGCCAGCAGCCACCGGGGGACGGGGAGGTACGAGCAGTACTTC | CASSHRGTGRYEQYF
- | TRBJ2-2 | - | 16 | TRBV30 | TGTGCCTGGAGATCTGGCAGGATAACGAACACCGGGGAGCTGTTTTTT | CAWRSGRITNTGELFF
- | TRBJ1-1 | - | 14 | TRBV7-2 | TGTGCCAGCAGCTCGAGGGGCGGGGGCACTGAAGCTTTCTTT | CASSSRGGGTEAFF
- | TRBJ1-5 | TRBD1 | 16 | TRBV2 | TGTGCCAGCAGGAGACAGGGGGCAGGTGGCAATCAGCCCCAGCATTTT | CASRRQGAGGNQPQHF
- | TRBJ1-6 | - | 13 | TRBV7-8 | TGTGCCAGCAGCACCCAGGACAGTGCCACCCTCCACTTT | CASSTQDSATLHF
- | TRBJ2-3 | TRBD2 | 16 | TRBV24-1 | TGTGCCACCAGTGACCCAGCGGGAGGAGGTATAGATACGCAGTATTTT | CATSDPAGGGIDTQYF
- | TRBJ1-3 | - | 13 | TRBV14 | TGTGCCAGCACACAAAGCTCTGGAAACACCATATATTTT | CASTQSSGNTIYF
- | TRBJ1-1 | TRBD1 | 14 | TRBV3-1/TRBV3-2 | TGTGCCAGCAGCCGCGGGACAGGGTACACTGAAGCTTTCTTT | CASSRGTGYTEAFF
- | TRBJ2-2 | - | 15 | TRBV5-4 | TGTGCCAGCAGCTTGGAAACAGGGTACACCGGGGAGCTGTTTTTT | CASSLETGYTGELFF
- | TRBJ2-5 | TRBD2 | 14 | TRBV27 | TGTGCCAGCAGCCGTAGCGGGAGTGGCGAGACCCAGTACTTC | CASSRSGSGETQYF
- | TRBJ2-3 | - | 13 | TRBV7-9 | TGTGCCAGCAGCTGGGGGGACGCAGATACGCAGTATTTT | CASSWGDADTQYF
- | TRBJ2-3 | TRBD2 | 16 | TRBV27 | TGTGCCAGCAGTTTTCAGCGGGGGGCCGGGGCAGATACGCAGTATTTT | CASSFQRGAGADTQYF
many | TRBJ2-2 | - | 14 | TRBV11-3 | TGTGCCAGCAAACCAAGGGGCTACACCGGGGAGCTGTTTTTT | CASKPRGYTGELFF
- | TRBJ2-3 | - | 17 | TRBV7-2 | TGTGCCAGCAGCGATGGCTGGGTGGGCGGGGGCACAGATACGCAGTATTTT | CASSDGWVGGGTDTQYF
- | TRBJ2-1 | TRBD2 | 16 | TRBV7-9 | TGTGCCAGCAGGGGCGGTTTAGCGGGAAGCGTGAATGAGCAGTTCTTC | CASRGGLAGSVNEQFF
- | TRBJ1-1 | - | 13 | TRBV18 | TGTGCCAGCTCACAGGGAGGGAACACTGAAGCTTTCTTT | CASSQGGNTEAFF
- | TRBJ2-6 | - | 16 | TRBV19 | TGTGCCAGTATGAACAGCGGCTTTCGAGGGGCCAACGTCCTGACTTTC | CASMNSGFRGANVLTF
- | TRBJ2-2 | TRBD2 | 16 | TRBV11-2 | TGTGCCAGCAGCCATCCGACTAGCGGGAGAGCCGGGGAGCTGTTTTTT | CASSHPTSGRAGELFF
- | TRBJ2-1 | - | 12 | TRBV11-2 | TGTGCCAGCAGCTTGGGCGCCAATGAGCAGTTCTTC | CASSLGANEQFF
- | TRBJ1-1 | TRBD1 | 14 | TRBV7-9 | TGTGCCAGCAGCACGGGACAGCGAAACACTGAAGCTTTCTTT | CASSTGQRNTEAFF
few | TRBJ1-1 | - | 14 | TRBV9 | TGTGCCAGCAGCGGACGCAAGGGGGACACTGAAGCTTTCTTT | CASSGRKGDTEAFF
- | TRBJ1-2 | TRBD1 | 15 | TRBV7-9 | TGTGCCAGCAGCTTAGCGGGACAGGGAAACTATGGCTACACCTTC | CASSLAGQGNYGYTF
- | TRBJ1-2 | - | 11 | TRBV20-1 | TGCAGTGCTGACCTCGCGGATGGCTACACCTTC | CSADLADGYTF
- | TRBJ1-5 | TRBD1 | 16 | TRBV5-1 | TGCGCCAGCAGCTTGGCTGGGACAGATAGCAATCAGCCCCAGCATTTT | CASSLAGTDSNQPQHF
- | TRBJ2-1 | TRBD2 | 15 | TRBV11-2 | TGTGCCAGCAGCCAGCGACTAGCGATTCGAAATGAGCAGTTCTTC | CASSQRLAIRNEQFF
- | TRBJ2-1 | - | 15 | TRBV19 | TGTGCCAGTAGCACCCAGGGAGGATCCTACAATGAGCAGTTCTTC | CASSTQGGSYNEQFF
few | TRBJ2-1 | TRBD2 | 18 | TRBV5-1 | TGCGCCAGCAGCTTCAGACTAGCGGGGGTGTCTTCCTACAATGAGCAGTTCTTC | CASSFRLAGVSSYNEQFF
few | TRBJ1-2 | - | 16 | TRBV10-3 | TGTGCCATCTCGGGGGGAGGTTGGTCTAATAACTATGGCTACACCTTC | CAISGGGWSNNYGYTF
- | TRBJ1-4 | TRBD1 | 15 | TRBV5-1 | TGCGCCAGCAGCTCCGGGACAGGGGCAAATGAAAAACTGTTTTTT | CASSSGTGANEKLFF
- | TRBJ2-5 | TRBD2 | 20 | TRBV3-1/TRBV3-2 | TGTGCCAGCAGCCAAGATCGAGGGGCACTAGCGGGAGGTTACCAAGAGACCCAGTACTTC | CASSQDRGALAGGYQETQYF
- | TRBJ2-5 | - | 14 | TRBV6-5 | TGTGCCAGCAGTTCCCGGGGGGCAGGAGAGACCCAGTACTTC | CASSSRGAGETQYF
- | TRBJ1-3 | - | 16 | TRBV3-1/TRBV3-2 | TGTGCCAGCAGCCAAGCGTTCTTTAGCTCTGGAAACACCATATATTTT | CASSQAFFSSGNTIYF
once | TRBJ2-7 | TRBD1 | 16 | TRBV5-1 | TGCGCCAGCAGCGAACTGGACAGGGGCACCTACTACGAGCAGTACTTC | CASSELDRGTYYEQYF
- | TRBJ2-5 | - | 13 | TRBV4-1 | TGCGCCAGCAGCCAACGGTTGAGGGAGACCCAGTACTTC | CASSQRLRETQYF
- | TRBJ1-5 | TRBD1 | 16 | TRBV10-1 | TGCGCCAGCAGTGCACCCGGGACAGGGGTTAATCAGCCCCAGCATTTT | CASSAPGTGVNQPQHF
- | TRBJ1-1 | - | 15 | TRBV15 | TGTGCCACCAGCAGAGGGACAACAATGAACACTGAAGCTTTCTTT | CATSRGTTMNTEAFF
- | TRBJ2-7 | - | 15 | TRBV18 | TGTGCCAGCTCACCACCCCGTGGTGGAGGGTTCGAGCAGTACTTC | CASSPPRGGGFEQYF
- | TRBJ2-3 | TRBD1 | 16 | TRBV18 | TGTGCCAGCTCACCACAACTTGGACAGGGCACAGATACGCAGTATTTT | CASSPQLGQGTDTQYF
- | TRBJ1-4 | - | 15 | TRBV7-2 | TGTGCCAGCAGCTTAGTTTCGGGGGGTAATGAAAAACTGTTTTTT | CASSLVSGGNEKLFF
- | TRBJ2-7 | - | 12 | TRBV12-3/TRBV12-4 | TGTGCTGAGGATCGTTTCGACTACGAGCAGTACTTC | CAEDRFDYEQYF
- | TRBJ2-7 | - | 13 | TRBV12-3/TRBV12-4 | TGTGCCAGCAGTGGGGGTGGAGGGGTAGAGCAGTACTTC | CASSGGGGVEQYF
few | TRBJ2-3 | - | 13 | TRBV7-9 | TGTGCCAGCAGCCCCCAAGGAGCAGATACGCAGTATTTT | CASSPQGADTQYF
- | TRBJ1-1 | TRBD1 | 14 | TRBV24-1 | TGTGCCACCAGTGACGGGACAGGGAACACTGAAGCTTTCTTT | CATSDGTGNTEAFF
once | TRBJ2-2 | - | 14 | TRBV11-3 | TGTGCCAGCAGCTTAGAGGCAGGGTCCGGGGAGCTGTTTTTT | CASSLEAGSGELFF
- | TRBJ1-2 | TRBD1 | 13 | TRBV29-1 | TGCAGCGTTGACACAGGGGATGGCTATGGCTACACCTTC | CSVDTGDGYGYTF
- | TRBJ1-1 | - | 14 | TRBV21-1 | TGTGCCATCTTCAAGGGGATCATGAACACTGAAGCTTTCTTT | CAIFKGIMNTEAFF
- | TRBJ2-7 | - | 15 | TRBV27 | TGTGCCAGCAGTGTCAGGGGATTAAACTCCTACGAGCAGTACTTC | CASSVRGLNSYEQYF
- | TRBJ2-7 | TRBD2 | 15 | TRBV28 | TGTGCCAGCAGTTCGCCCGCGGGGGGCCGGCTTGAGCAGTACTTC | CASSSPAGGRLEQYF
- | TRBJ1-6 | - | 13 | TRBV5-1 | TGCGCCAGCAGAAACGGGGGGCAAGAGGCCCTCCACTTT | CASRNGGQEALHF
few | TRBJ1-1 | TRBD1 | 16 | TRBV19 | TGTGCCAGTAGCCCGGGACAGGGTTTCATGAACACTGAAGCTTTCTTT | CASSPGQGFMNTEAFF
- | TRBJ1-2 | TRBD1 | 16 | TRBV10-1 | TGCGCCAGCAGTGGAAGGGGGACAGGGGACCGGGATGGCTACACCTTC | CASSGRGTGDRDGYTF